The clone carrying this TCR beta chain was detected once. These data originate in a study of OX40 agonist ivuxolimab in advanced cancers. This CDR3 contains 16 residues. The V gene end was trimmed by 0 bases and the J gene end by 1 base; junction bases not matched to a gene: 4. The germline CDR1 and CDR2 sequences are SGDLS and YYNGEE. Produced via immunoSEQ multiplex PCR; TCRdb's table is partial and in-frame only. Altogether some 39,000 clones are present, 80% to 90% being singletons, with the ten largest covering about 6%. This TCR derives from an adult with an advanced solid tumor such as melanoma, head and neck, liver or kidney cancer. This material consisted of CD4+ or CD8+ T cells sorted from blood, taken in a trial of the OX40 agonist ivuxolimab. The rearrangement links TRBV9 to TRBJ1-3; the match to TRBD1 covers 7 bases. The CDR3 is CASSVEVRGSGNTIYF. As DNA, the CDR3 is TGTGCCAGCAGCGTAGAGGTCAGGGGGTCTGGAAACACCATATATTTT.